The clone carrying this T cell receptor beta chain qualifies as large. The antigen remains unidentified. The V segment lost 1 base and the J segment 4 bases; nucleotides outside the gene matches: 2. In germline, CDR1 is SGHRS, CDR2 YFSETQ. This CDR3 spans 14 amino acids. The entry originates in a study of T-cell reconstitution after alpha-beta-depleted transplantation in children. Study results and limitations: Once a year had passed after transplant, T-cell counts and diversity came mostly from newly produced T cells. After transplant, high TCRbeta diversity at day 60 in some patients arose from surviving recipient T cells and thymic progenitors. Several hundred expanded graft clones reportedly were the source of alpha-beta T cells about two months after transplant.

For TCRbeta, the library was prepared with unique molecular identifiers. TCRdb itself ran the PCR reads through MiXCR, one entry per CDR3 protein. The data hold about 4,200 distinct CDR3 sequences, with approximately 19% observed a single time. The chain links TRBV5-1 to TRBJ2-7; TRBD2 matches at 10 bases. The TCR originated in a male patient aged 2 to 10 who had a stem cell transplant for acute lymphoblastic leukemia, so the T cells may come from the graft donor. The sequencing used PBMCs, mostly from graft donor cells, collected 180 days after TCRalphabeta/CD19-depleted stem cell transplant. Written as DNA, the CDR3 is TGCGCCAGCAGCTTGCTAGCGGGAGTTTACGAGCAGTACTTC. This codes for CASSLLAGVYEQYF.